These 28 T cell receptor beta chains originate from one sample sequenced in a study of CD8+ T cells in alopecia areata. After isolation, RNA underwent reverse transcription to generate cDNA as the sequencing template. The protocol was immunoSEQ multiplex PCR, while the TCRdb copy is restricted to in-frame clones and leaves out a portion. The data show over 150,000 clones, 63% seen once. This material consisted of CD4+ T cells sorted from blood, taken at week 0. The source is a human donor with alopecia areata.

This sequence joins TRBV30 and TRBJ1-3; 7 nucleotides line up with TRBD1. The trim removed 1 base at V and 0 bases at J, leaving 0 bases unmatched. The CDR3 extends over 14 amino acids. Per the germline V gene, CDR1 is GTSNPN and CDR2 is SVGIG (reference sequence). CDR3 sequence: CAWSGDSSGNTIYF. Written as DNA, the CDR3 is TGTGCCTGGAGTGGGGACAGCTCTGGAAACACCATATATTTT.

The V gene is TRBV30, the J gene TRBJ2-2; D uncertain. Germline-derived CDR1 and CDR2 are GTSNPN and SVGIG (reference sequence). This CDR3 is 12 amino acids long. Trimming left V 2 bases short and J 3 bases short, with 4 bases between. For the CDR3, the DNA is TGTGCCTGGAGTTCCGACACCGGGGAGCTGTTTTTT. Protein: CAWSSDTGELFF.

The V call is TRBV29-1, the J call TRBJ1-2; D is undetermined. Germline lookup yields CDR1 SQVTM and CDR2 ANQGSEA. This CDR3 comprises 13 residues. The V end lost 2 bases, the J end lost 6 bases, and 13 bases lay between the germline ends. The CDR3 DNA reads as TGCAGCGTTGAATCAGCGTTGGTTGATGGCTACACCTTC. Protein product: CSVESALVDGYTF.

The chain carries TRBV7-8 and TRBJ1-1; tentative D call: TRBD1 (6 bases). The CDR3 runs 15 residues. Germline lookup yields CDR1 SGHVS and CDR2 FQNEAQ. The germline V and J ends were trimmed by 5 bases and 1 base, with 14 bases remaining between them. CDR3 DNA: TGTGCCAGCAGCATGTGGGGGCAGGGGAACACTGAAGCTTTCTTT. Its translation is CASSMWGQGNTEAFF.

CDR3 DNA: TGCAGCGGCCTACAGGGGCCCTCTCACGAGCAGTACTTC. It specifies CSGLQGPSHEQYF. The V and J genes are TRBV29-1 and TRBJ2-7; the match to TRBD1 covers 7 bases. The CDR3 length is 13 residues. Germline trimming cut 7 bases from V and 5 bases from J; bases unmatched to any gene: 11. Germline CDR1 is SQVTM and CDR2 is ANQGSEA.

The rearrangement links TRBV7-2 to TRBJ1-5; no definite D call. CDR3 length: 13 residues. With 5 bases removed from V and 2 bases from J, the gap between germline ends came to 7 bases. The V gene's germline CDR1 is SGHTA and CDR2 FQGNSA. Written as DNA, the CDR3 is TGTGCCAGCAGCCCGATTGGCAATCAGCCCCAGCATTTT. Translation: CASSPIGNQPQHF.

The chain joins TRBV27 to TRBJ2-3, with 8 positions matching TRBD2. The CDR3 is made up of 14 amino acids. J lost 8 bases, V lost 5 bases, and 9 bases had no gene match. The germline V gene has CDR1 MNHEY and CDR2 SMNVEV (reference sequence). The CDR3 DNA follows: TGTGCCAGCAGTGCTATAGCGGGGATACCTACGCAGTATTTT. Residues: CASSAIAGIPTQYF.

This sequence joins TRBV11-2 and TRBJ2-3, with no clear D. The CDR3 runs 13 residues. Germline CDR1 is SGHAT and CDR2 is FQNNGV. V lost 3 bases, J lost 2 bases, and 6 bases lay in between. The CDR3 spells CASSFFPTDTQYF. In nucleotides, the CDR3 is TGTGCCAGCAGCTTTTTCCCCACAGATACGCAGTATTTT.

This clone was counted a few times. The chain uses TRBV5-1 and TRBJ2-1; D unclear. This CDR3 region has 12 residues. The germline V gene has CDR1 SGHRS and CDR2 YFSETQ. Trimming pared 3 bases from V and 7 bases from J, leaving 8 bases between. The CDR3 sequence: CASSSGVNEQFF. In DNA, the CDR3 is TGCGCCAGCAGCTCGGGTGTAAATGAGCAGTTCTTC.

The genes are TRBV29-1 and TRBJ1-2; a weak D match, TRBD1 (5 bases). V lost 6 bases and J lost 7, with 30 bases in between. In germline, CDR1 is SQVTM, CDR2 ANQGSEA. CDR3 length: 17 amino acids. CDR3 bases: TGCAGCGTGGGTGCGACAGAGTTCCACGACCACTTCAGTGGCTACACCTTC. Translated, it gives CSVGATEFHDHFSGYTF.

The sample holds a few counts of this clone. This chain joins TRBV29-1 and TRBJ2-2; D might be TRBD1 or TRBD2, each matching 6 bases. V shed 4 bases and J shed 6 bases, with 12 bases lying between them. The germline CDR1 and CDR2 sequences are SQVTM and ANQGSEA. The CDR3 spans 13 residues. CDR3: CSVVEGVPGELFF. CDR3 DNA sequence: TGCAGCGTTGTGGAGGGGGTCCCCGGGGAGCTGTTTTTT.

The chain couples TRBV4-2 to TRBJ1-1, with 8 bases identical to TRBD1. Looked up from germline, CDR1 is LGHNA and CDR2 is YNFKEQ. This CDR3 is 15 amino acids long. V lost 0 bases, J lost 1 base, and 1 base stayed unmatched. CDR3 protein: CASSQEDRANTEAFF. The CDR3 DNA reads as TGTGCCAGCAGCCAAGAGGACAGGGCGAACACTGAAGCTTTCTTT.

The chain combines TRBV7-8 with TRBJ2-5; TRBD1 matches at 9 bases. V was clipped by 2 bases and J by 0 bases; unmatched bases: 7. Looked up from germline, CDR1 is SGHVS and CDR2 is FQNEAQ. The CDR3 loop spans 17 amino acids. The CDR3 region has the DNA TGTGCCAGCAGCTTAAGGAGGACAGGGGTCTACCAAGAGACCCAGTACTTC. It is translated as CASSLRRTGVYQETQYF.

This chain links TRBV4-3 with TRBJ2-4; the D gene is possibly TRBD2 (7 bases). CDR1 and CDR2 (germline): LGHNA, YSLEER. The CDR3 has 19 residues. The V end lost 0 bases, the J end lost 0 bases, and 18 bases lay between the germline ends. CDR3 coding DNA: TGCGCCAGCAGCCAAGATATATCAACGGGGGGCGAAGCCAAAAACATTCAGTACTTC. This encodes CASSQDISTGGEAKNIQYF.

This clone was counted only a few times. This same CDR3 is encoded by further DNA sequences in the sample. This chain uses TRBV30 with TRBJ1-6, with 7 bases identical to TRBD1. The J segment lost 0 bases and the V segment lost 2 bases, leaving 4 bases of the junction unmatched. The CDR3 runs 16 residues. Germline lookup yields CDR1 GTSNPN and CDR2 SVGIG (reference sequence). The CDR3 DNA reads TGTGCCTGGAGTCGGGACAGCCTCTCCTATAATTCACCCCTCCACTTT. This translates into CAWSRDSLSYNSPLHF.

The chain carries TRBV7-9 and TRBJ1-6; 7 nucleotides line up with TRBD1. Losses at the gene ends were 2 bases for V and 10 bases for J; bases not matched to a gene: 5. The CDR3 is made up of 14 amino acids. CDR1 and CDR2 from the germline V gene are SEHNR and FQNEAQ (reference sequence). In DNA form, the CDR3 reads TGTGCCAGCAGCTTAACACAGGGGATGTCACCCCTCCACTTT. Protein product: CASSLTQGMSPLHF.

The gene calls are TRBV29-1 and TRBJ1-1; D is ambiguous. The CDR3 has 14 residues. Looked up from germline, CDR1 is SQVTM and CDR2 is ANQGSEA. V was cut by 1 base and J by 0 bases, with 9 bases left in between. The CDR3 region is CSVEVGRLNTEAFF. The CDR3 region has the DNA TGCAGCGTTGAAGTTGGCAGATTGAACACTGAAGCTTTCTTT.

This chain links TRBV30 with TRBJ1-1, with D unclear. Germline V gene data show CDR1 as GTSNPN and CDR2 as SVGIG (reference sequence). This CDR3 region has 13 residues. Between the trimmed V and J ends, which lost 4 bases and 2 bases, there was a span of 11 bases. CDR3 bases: TGTGCCTGGAACGCTGGTGTAAACACTGAAGCTTTCTTT. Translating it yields CAWNAGVNTEAFF.

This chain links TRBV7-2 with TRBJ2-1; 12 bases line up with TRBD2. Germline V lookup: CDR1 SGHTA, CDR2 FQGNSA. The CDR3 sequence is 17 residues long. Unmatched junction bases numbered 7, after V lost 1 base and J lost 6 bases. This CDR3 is CASSLGLAGGLTNEQFF. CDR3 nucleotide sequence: TGTGCCAGCAGCTTAGGTCTAGCGGGGGGGCTAACCAATGAGCAGTTCTTC.

The CDR3 region has the DNA TGTGCCAGCAGTGATGGGGGACGGAACTCTGAAAAACTGTTTTTT. It codes for CASSDGGRNSEKLFF. The V and J genes are TRBV2 and TRBJ1-4, with D tentatively TRBD1 (5 bases). CDR1 SNHLY and CDR2 FYNNEI come from the germline V gene. The CDR3 covers 15 residues. The ends were cut back, 3 bases at V and 7 bases at J, with 15 bases in the middle.

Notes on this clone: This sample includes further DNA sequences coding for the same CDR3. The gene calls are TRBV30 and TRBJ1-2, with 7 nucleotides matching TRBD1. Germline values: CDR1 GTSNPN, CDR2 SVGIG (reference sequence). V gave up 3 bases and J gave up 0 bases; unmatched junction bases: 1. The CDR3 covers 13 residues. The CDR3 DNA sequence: TGTGCCTGGAGGACAGGGACTAACTATGGCTACACCTTC. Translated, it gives CAWRTGTNYGYTF.

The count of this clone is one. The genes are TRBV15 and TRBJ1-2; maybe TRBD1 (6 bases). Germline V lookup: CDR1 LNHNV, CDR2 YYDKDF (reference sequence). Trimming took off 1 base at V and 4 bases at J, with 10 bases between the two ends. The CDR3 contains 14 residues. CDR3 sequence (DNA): TGTGCCACCAGCAGAGCCAGGGGTGGCTATGGCTACACCTTC. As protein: CATSRARGGYGYTF.

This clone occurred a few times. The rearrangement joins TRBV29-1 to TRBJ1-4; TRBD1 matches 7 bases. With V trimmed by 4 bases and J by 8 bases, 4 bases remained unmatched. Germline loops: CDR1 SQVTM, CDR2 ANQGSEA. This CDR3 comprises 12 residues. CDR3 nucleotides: TGCAGCGTTGTCGGGGACAGCGAAAAACTGTTTTTT. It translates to CSVVGDSEKLFF.

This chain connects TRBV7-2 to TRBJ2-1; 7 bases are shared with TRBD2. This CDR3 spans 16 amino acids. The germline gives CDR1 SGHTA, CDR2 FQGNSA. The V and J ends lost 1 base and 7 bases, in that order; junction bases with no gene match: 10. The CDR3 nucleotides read TGTGCCAGCAGCTTAGTGGGGGGAGCGGGGATGAATGAGCAGTTCTTC. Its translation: CASSLVGGAGMNEQFF. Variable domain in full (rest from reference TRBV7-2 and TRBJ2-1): GAGVSQSPSNKVTEKGKDVELRCDPISGHTALYWYRQSLGQGLEFLIYFQGNSAPDKSGLPSDRFSAERTGGSVSTLTIQRTQQEDSAVYLCASSLVGGAGMNEQFFGPGTRLTVL.

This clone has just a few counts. The CDR3 DNA follows: TGCGCCAGCAGCCCTTTACTGCCACGAGGGACAGGCACCTACGAGCAGTACTTC. This encodes CASSPLLPRGTGTYEQYF. The chain employs TRBV5-1 and TRBJ2-7, with 8 bases fitting TRBD1. Germline V CDR1 and CDR2: SGHRS, YFSETQ. Trimming at V came to 4 bases and at J to 2 bases, leaving 17 bases not matched to a gene. CDR3 length equals 18 residues.

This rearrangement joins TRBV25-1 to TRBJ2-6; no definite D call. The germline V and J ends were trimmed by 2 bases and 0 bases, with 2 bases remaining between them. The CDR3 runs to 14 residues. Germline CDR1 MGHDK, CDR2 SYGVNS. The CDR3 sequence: CASSETSGANVLTF. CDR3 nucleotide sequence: TGTGCCAGCAGTGAAACCTCTGGGGCCAACGTCCTGACTTTC. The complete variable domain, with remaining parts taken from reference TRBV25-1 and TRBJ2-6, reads EADIYQTPRYLVIGTGKKITLECSQTMGHDKMYWYQQDPGMELHLIHYSYGVNSTEKGDLSSESTVSRIRTEHFPLTLESARPSHTSQYLCASSETSGANVLTFGAGSRLTVL.

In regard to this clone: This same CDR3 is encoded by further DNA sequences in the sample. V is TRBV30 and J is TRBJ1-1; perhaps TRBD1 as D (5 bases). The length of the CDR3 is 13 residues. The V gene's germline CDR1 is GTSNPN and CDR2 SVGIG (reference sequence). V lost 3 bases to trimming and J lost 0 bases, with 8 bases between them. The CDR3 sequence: CAWRGQMNTEAFF. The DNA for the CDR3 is TGTGCCTGGAGGGGGCAGATGAACACTGAAGCTTTCTTT.

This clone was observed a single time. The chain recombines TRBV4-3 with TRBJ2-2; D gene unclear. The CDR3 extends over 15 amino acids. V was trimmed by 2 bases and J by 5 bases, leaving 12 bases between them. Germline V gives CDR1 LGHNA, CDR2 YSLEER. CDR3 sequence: CASSQMTSGTGELFF. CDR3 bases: TGCGCCAGCAGCCAAATGACGAGTGGAACCGGGGAGCTGTTTTTT.